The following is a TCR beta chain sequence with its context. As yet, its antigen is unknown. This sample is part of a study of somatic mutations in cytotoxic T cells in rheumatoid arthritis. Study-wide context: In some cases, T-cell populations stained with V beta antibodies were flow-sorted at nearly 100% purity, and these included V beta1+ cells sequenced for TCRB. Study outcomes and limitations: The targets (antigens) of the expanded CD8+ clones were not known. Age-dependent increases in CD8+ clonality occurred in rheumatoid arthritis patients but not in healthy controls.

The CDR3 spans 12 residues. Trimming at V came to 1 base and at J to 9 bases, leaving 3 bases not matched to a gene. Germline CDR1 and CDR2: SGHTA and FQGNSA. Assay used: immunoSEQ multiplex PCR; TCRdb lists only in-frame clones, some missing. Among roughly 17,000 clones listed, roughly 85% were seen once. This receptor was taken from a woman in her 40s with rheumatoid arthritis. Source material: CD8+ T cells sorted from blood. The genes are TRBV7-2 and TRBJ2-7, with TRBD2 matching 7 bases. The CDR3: CASSLGGGMQYF. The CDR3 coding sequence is TGTGCCAGCAGCTTAGGGGGGGGGATGCAGTACTTC.